This T cell receptor (beta chain) was documented in a study of T-cell memory formation after mild COVID-19 (dated by TCRdb to the early 2020s). Background on the whole study: TCR sequence clusters from the two donors were largely donor specific. Two young, previously healthy adult volunteers made up the cohort, one male and one female. In a couple of donors, T-cell clones that expanded and contracted after mild COVID-19 were followed by sequencing TCRalpha and TCRbeta repertoires longitudinally. Broader findings and caveats from the paper: From day 15 to 85, contracting clones showed balanced CD4/CD8 phenotypes, whereas a second wave of clones that expanded from day 15 to 37 leaned towards CD4+. Some responding clones were detected in pre-infection memory, suggesting pre-existing cross-reactive memory T cells joined the SARS-CoV-2 response. The study included only two mild cases, and larger cohorts that include severe cases with pre-infection samples were judged to be necessary. SARS-CoV-2 specificity of the second-wave clones peaking on day 37 was not confirmed. Contracting CD4+ clones were located mainly in the CM and EM memory subsets, whereas CD8+ clones were found to be enriched in EMRA.

PBMCs were isolated by Ficoll-Paque density gradient centrifugation. Looking up the germline V gene yields CDR1 KGHDR and CDR2 SFDVKD. The cysteine opens and the phenylalanine closes a CDR3 of 13 amino acids. Only CDR3 DNA remains: 39 bases, in frame from the first base. The V end gives up 8 bases and the J end 7 bases, leaving 7 bases in the junction not matched to a gene. Sequencing was carried out with an Illumina NovaSeq 6000. TCRalpha and TCRbeta cDNA libraries were constructed by 5'RACE with constant-segment primers, with sample barcodes and unique molecular identifiers being introduced. Trizol reagent was used to extract RNA from every sample. The libraries were amplified in two PCR steps, and the second step added a second sample barcode and Illumina TruSeq adapters. The libraries were sequenced on an Illumina NovaSeq using 2 x 150 bp paired-end reads. The study's processing was this. The reads were demultiplexed and collapsed into UMI-guided consensus sequences using migec v1.2.7. With mixcr v2.1.11, UMI consensuses were aligned to TRA and TRB V and J templates and assembled into clonotypes. A clonotype was counted as expanded or contracted only if both edgeR and NoisET called the change significant, with noise models trained on biological replicates. edgeR calls used a false discovery rate-adjusted p below 0.01 and a log2 fold-change threshold of 1. As an exploratory analysis of dynamics, PCA with hierarchical clustering was applied to max-normalized trajectories of the 1000 most abundant clonotypes. The CD4 or CD8 phenotype of responding clones was assigned using the separately sequenced CD4+ and CD8+ repertoires. TCRdb reprocessing: public reads trimmed at Q25 with fastp, clones called with MiXCR, in-frame beta chains kept. Identical CDR3 proteins give one entry, which carries the most common genes and DNA. None of the V and J calls come from the authors' own analysis; TCRdb made them. This sample has about 410,000 distinct CDR3 sequences in its table, and about a sixth of those were observed once. The ten largest clones capture 20% to 25% of the sample.

This clonotype appeared once. Its specific antigen is unknown. No qualities accompany the bases; no much larger clone lies one base away. One read offers little support. The origin of this receptor is a man younger than 30 who had mild COVID-19 (a few samples of this study predate the infection). The sample titles of this study are shuffled in the database, so cell type and time point are left out; the donor was told from shared clones. The V gene is TRBV24-1 and the J gene is TRBJ2-1; 7 middle bases align to TRBD2. The sequenced sample consisted of PBMCs or a T cell subset sorted from them (not recorded which). The encoded CDR3 is CATMTGGGNEQFF. The base sequence is TGTGCCACCATGACTGGCGGGGGAAATGAGCAGTTCTTC.